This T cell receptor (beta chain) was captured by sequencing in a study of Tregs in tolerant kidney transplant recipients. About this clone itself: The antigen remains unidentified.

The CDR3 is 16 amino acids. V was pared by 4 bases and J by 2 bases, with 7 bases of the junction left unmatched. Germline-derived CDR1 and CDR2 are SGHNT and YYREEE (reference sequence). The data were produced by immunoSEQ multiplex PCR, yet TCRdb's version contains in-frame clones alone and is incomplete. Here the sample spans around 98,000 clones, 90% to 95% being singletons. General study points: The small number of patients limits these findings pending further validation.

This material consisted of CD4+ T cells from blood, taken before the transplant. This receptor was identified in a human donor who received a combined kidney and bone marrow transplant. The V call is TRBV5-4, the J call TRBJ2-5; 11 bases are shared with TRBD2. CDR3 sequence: CASSPSLAGGQETQYF. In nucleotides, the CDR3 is TGTGCCAGCAGCCCCTCTCTAGCGGGGGGACAAGAGACCCAGTACTTC.